This T cell receptor beta chain appears in the sequencing data of a study of technical replicates of blood from a few donors. This clone was recorded once. This CDR3 is 15 amino acids long. Trimming removed 6 bases from V and 1 base from J, with 19 bases in between. The germline CDR1 and CDR2 sequences are SQVTM and ANQGSEA. Produced via immunoSEQ multiplex PCR; TCRdb's table is partial and in-frame only. Of around 61,000 clones listed, around 87% were seen once; the top ten hold more than 4.5%. V usage is TRBV29-1 and J usage is TRBJ2-7, with D possibly being TRBD2 (5 bases). The sequenced material came from PBMCs. This sequence was found in a human donor in good health. Some clones in this sample may be carry-over from other donors' samples. The CDR3 bases are TGCAGCGTCCTTCAGGAGGTAGCGAAGTCCTACGAGCAGTACTTC. Residues: CSVLQEVAKSYEQYF.